Following are 28 T cell receptor beta chains from one sample sequenced in a study of blood T cell repertoires in COVID-19. TCRdb keeps only in-frame clones here, not all; method: immunoSEQ multiplex PCR. The sample records about 380,000 clones, around 87% being singletons. The sample consisted of PBMCs or T cells enriched from blood (not recorded which). The receptors shown here come from a man aged 25 to 40 who had recovered from COVID-19.

J is TRBJ1-1 and V is TRBV18; possible D gene TRBD1, 6 bases. V was clipped by 6 bases and J by 1 base, with 21 bases between them. CDR3 size: 17 residues. Germline V gene sequence: CDR1 KGHSH, CDR2 LQKENI. This CDR3 reads CASSPVAGTTQNTEAFF. CDR3 nucleotide sequence: TGTGCCAGCTCGCCCGTTGCCGGGACAACCCAGAACACTGAAGCTTTCTTT.

J is TRBJ1-2 and V is TRBV5-6, with D unresolved. This CDR3 comprises 14 residues. CDR1 SGHDT and CDR2 YYEEEE come from the germline V gene. V was trimmed by 1 base and J by 6 bases, leaving 13 bases between them. The CDR3 loop reads CASSLLGPRNGYTF. In nucleotides, the CDR3 is TGTGCCAGCAGCTTGTTGGGCCCACGCAATGGCTACACCTTC.

The chain employs TRBV7-9 and TRBJ1-4; a possible D gene is TRBD1 (5 bases). Trimming stripped 5 bases from V and 0 bases from J, with 16 bases between. Germline loops: CDR1 SEHNR, CDR2 FQNEAQ (reference sequence). The CDR3 totals 17 residues. The CDR3 region is CASSPGHIFATNEKLFF. The CDR3, as DNA: TGTGCCAGCAGCCCCGGACATATCTTTGCAACTAATGAAAAACTGTTTTTT.

J is TRBJ2-7 and V is TRBV28; no clear D. Germline V lookup: CDR1 MDHEN, CDR2 SYDVKM. The CDR3 runs to 15 residues. V was cut by 5 bases and J by 5 bases, with 19 bases left in between. This CDR3 is CASSPPYRVTDEQYF. The CDR3 bases are TGTGCCAGCAGTCCCCCCTACCGGGTAACTGACGAGCAGTACTTC.

The table lists this clone with a count of one. Distinct nucleotide sequences in the sample also encode this CDR3. The CDR3 region has the DNA TGTGCCAGCAGGAGCATGAACACTGAAGCTTTCTTT. It is translated as CASRSMNTEAFF. V gene TRBV6-5 combines with J gene TRBJ1-1; unclear D gene. The CDR3 runs to 12 residues. Germline V gives CDR1 MNHEY, CDR2 SVGAGI. V shed 6 bases and J shed 0 bases, with 5 bases lying between them.

This chain joins TRBV7-9 and TRBJ1-6; D may be TRBD1 (6 bases). Germline CDR1 and CDR2: SEHNR and FQNEAQ (reference sequence). V lost 2 bases, J lost 6 bases, and 8 bases lay in between. The CDR3 contains 14 residues. The CDR3, as DNA: TGTGCCAGCAGCTTATCACAGGGTAATTCACCCCTCCACTTT. Translation: CASSLSQGNSPLHF.

A few counts support this clone. The chain's CDR3 is CASRPPGLGAPYEQYF. The CDR3 DNA reads as TGTGCCAGCAGGCCTCCGGGACTAGGGGCCCCCTACGAGCAGTACTTC. The chain carries TRBV2 and TRBJ2-7, with TRBD2 identical over 8 bases. With V trimmed by 6 bases and J by 2 bases, 12 bases remained unmatched. The CDR3 spans 16 residues. Germline V lookup: CDR1 SNHLY, CDR2 FYNNEI.

The chain combines TRBV29-1 with TRBJ2-1; the D gene is possibly TRBD2 (6 bases). CDR1 and CDR2 from the germline V gene are SQVTM and ANQGSEA. This CDR3 spans 11 amino acids. V was cut by 7 bases and J by 7 bases, with 11 bases left in between. The chain's CDR3 is CSAGLLNEQFF. CDR3 nucleotide sequence: TGCAGCGCGGGACTCTTAAATGAGCAGTTCTTC.

J is TRBJ1-2 and V is TRBV7-9; TRBD1 is a possible D gene (5 bases). Trimming took 2 bases from V and 7 from J, leaving 8 bases between them. The CDR3 covers 12 residues. Germline V gene data show CDR1 as SEHNR and CDR2 as FQNEAQ (reference sequence). The CDR3 sequence: CASSLQGSGYTF. The CDR3 nucleotides are TGTGCCAGCAGCTTACAGGGTTCTGGCTACACCTTC.

V gene TRBV6-2 or TRBV6-3 combines with J gene TRBJ2-2; 11 bases are a match to TRBD2. Germline-derived CDR1 and CDR2 are MNHEY and SVGEGT. The CDR3 spans 20 residues. J was trimmed by 5 bases and V by 5 bases; bases with no gene match: 19. The CDR3 nucleotides read TGTGCCAGCAGTCAGGATCCGGGACTAGCGGCGACGCGGAGAACCGGGGAGCTGTTTTTT. Its translation is CASSQDPGLAATRRTGELFF.

The rearrangement uses TRBV7-9 and TRBJ2-7; possibly TRBD1 for D (6 bases). The CDR3 extends over 13 amino acids. The germline gives CDR1 SEHNR, CDR2 FQNEAQ (reference sequence). Trimming pared 3 bases from V and 3 bases from J, leaving 9 bases between. The CDR3 loop is CASSFLDSYEQYF. DNA of the CDR3: TGTGCCAGCAGCTTCTTGGACAGCTACGAGCAGTACTTC.

The chain combines TRBV19 with TRBJ2-6; a weak D match, TRBD1 (6 bases). Germline CDR1 and CDR2: LNHDA and SQIVND (reference sequence). Trimming pared 6 bases from V and 1 base from J, leaving 10 bases between. CDR3 length: 15 amino acids. The CDR3 here is CASRVQGSGANVLTF. The CDR3, as DNA: TGTGCCAGTAGGGTACAGGGTTCTGGGGCCAACGTCCTGACTTTC.

This chain's CDR3 is CASSETLRNTEAFF. In DNA, the CDR3 is TGTGCCAGCAGTGAAACTTTGCGGAACACTGAAGCTTTCTTT. The chain carries TRBV2 and TRBJ1-1, with D uncertain. Germline CDR1 and CDR2: SNHLY and FYNNEI. The germline V and J ends were trimmed by 2 bases and 1 base, with 8 bases remaining between them. CDR3 length: 14 residues.

This clone was seen a few times. The chain couples TRBV2 to TRBJ2-2; 7 bases match TRBD2. The V gene end was trimmed by 6 bases and the J gene end by 0 bases; junction bases not matched to a gene: 7. The CDR3 runs to 16 residues. Germline lookup yields CDR1 SNHLY and CDR2 FYNNEI. CDR3 loop: CASRALGGSNTGELFF. CDR3 DNA: TGTGCCAGCAGGGCTTTGGGAGGGTCGAACACCGGGGAGCTGTTTTTT.

This clone was recorded only once. The J gene is TRBJ1-1, the V gene TRBV4-2; D unresolved. The CDR3 sequence is 13 residues long. Germline V gene sequence: CDR1 LGHNA, CDR2 YNFKEQ. V was pared by 4 bases and J by 5 bases, with 11 bases between. The CDR3 coding sequence is TGTGCCAGCAGCCTGGCAGGTGGGACTGAAGCTTTCTTT. It translates to CASSLAGGTEAFF.

This chain links TRBV7-9 with TRBJ1-6, with D maybe TRBD1 (6 bases). This CDR3 has 15 amino acids. CDR1 is SEHNR and CDR2 is FQNEAQ in the germline V gene (reference sequence). Trimming pared 2 bases from V and 7 bases from J, leaving 12 bases between. In nucleotides, the CDR3 is TGTGCCAGCAGCTTATATCAGGGGATGAATTCACCCCTCCACTTT. It encodes CASSLYQGMNSPLHF.

This chain links TRBV6-5 with TRBJ1-1, with unresolved D. Germline V CDR1 and CDR2: MNHEY, SVGAGI. This CDR3 has 15 residues. The germline V and J ends were trimmed by 0 bases and 1 base, with 9 bases remaining between them. As DNA, the CDR3 is TGTGCCAGCAGTTACTCATGGGCAGAGAACACTGAAGCTTTCTTT. Its protein is CASSYSWAENTEAFF.

The chain employs TRBV10-3 and TRBJ1-5; D unresolved. V was trimmed by 2 bases and J by 0 bases, leaving 5 bases between them. This CDR3 region has 14 residues. CDR1 and CDR2 from the germline V gene are ENHRY and SYGVKD. CDR3 DNA sequence: TGTGCCATCAGTGAGGAGTATAGCAATCAGCCCCAGCATTTT. It translates to CAISEEYSNQPQHF.

This chain's CDR3 is CASSRGQEGTEAFF. The CDR3 nucleotides read TGTGCCAGCAGCCGGGGACAGGAGGGGACTGAAGCTTTCTTT. This chain connects TRBV11-3 to TRBJ1-1; TRBD1 matches 8 bases. V trimming: 5 bases; J trimming: 5 bases; junction bases outside the gene matches: 7. This CDR3 region has 14 residues. Per germline, CDR1 SGHNT and CDR2 YENEEA.

This chain links TRBV5-6 with TRBJ1-2; 7 bases line up with TRBD1. The CDR3 sequence is 13 residues long. The V gene end was trimmed by 4 bases and the J gene end by 13 bases; junction bases not matched to a gene: 13. CDR1 and CDR2 (germline): SGHDT, YYEEEE. The CDR3 here is CASSPTGVSSSTF. CDR3 in DNA: TGTGCCAGCAGCCCCACAGGGGTCAGCTCGAGCACCTTC.

The rearrangement uses TRBV7-9 and TRBJ1-4; no clear D gene. The CDR3 is made up of 11 amino acids. The V and J ends lost 10 bases and 10 bases respectively, with 13 bases between them. The germline V gene encodes CDR1 SEHNR and CDR2 FQNEAQ (reference sequence). The CDR3 loop reads CANEIGVKLFF. The CDR3 DNA is TGTGCCAACGAAATCGGGGTAAAACTGTTTTTT.

V and J are TRBV5-1 and TRBJ2-7, with TRBD1 matching 12 bases. The CDR3 runs 14 residues. Germline lookup yields CDR1 SGHRS and CDR2 YFSETQ. Trimming at V came to 3 bases and at J to 6 bases, leaving 4 bases not matched to a gene. The CDR3 region has the DNA TGCGCCAGCAGCTGGGGACAGGGGGCAAGCGAGCAGTACTTC. Its protein product is CASSWGQGASEQYF.

CDR3: CASSMGTTGGARYTF. The CDR3 region has the DNA TGCGCCAGCAGCATGGGAACCACTGGGGGGGCCCGCTACACCTTC. V usage is TRBV5-1 and J usage is TRBJ1-2; tentatively, D is TRBD1 (6 bases). Trimming took 4 bases from V and 9 from J, leaving 22 bases between them. Germline loops: CDR1 SGHRS, CDR2 YFSETQ. The length of the CDR3 is 15 residues.

This rearrangement joins TRBV15 to TRBJ1-1; TRBD1 matches at 7 bases. The CDR3 spans 14 residues. J was trimmed by 7 bases and V by 3 bases; bases with no gene match: 8. From germline, CDR1 is LNHNV and CDR2 YYDKDF (reference sequence). In nucleotides, the CDR3 is TGTGCCACCAGCAGGTCGAATAACAGGGGTGAAGCTTTCTTT. Amino acid sequence: CATSRSNNRGEAFF.

The gene calls are TRBV6-5 and TRBJ1-1, with D unresolved. Trimming took off 7 bases at V and 9 bases at J, with 18 bases between the two ends. Germline V gene sequence: CDR1 MNHEY, CDR2 SVGAGI. The CDR3 totals 13 residues. The CDR3 DNA follows: TGTGCCAGCATCGACGACGGCGGCCTCAAAGCTTTCTTT. Protein product: CASIDDGGLKAFF.

This chain uses TRBV19 with TRBJ2-2, with 8 bases lining up with TRBD1. This CDR3 comprises 14 residues. The germline gives CDR1 LNHDA, CDR2 SQIVND (reference sequence). The V and J ends lost 5 bases and 1 base, in that order; junction bases with no gene match: 0. DNA of the CDR3: TGTGCCAGTAGTGGGACAGGGAACACCGGGGAGCTGTTTTTT. Translating gives CASSGTGNTGELFF.

The chain joins TRBV6-2 or TRBV6-3 to TRBJ1-5; weak D call: TRBD1 (6 bases). This CDR3 contains 14 residues. Germline V lookup: CDR1 MNHEY, CDR2 SVGEGT. With 2 bases removed from V and 5 bases from J, the gap between germline ends came to 10 bases. CDR3 sequence (DNA): TGTGCCAGCAGTTACGGGGCAGGGGATCAGCCCCAGCATTTT. Encoded protein: CASSYGAGDQPQHF.

The chain has TRBV7-3 and TRBJ1-2; 8 bases map to TRBD1. V lost 2 bases and J lost 13; bases outside the gene matches: 12. The CDR3 is made up of 14 amino acids. Germline CDR1 reads SGHTA; CDR2 reads FQGTGA. This CDR3 reads CASSLSHGQGAITF. The DNA for the CDR3 is TGTGCCAGCAGCTTATCCCACGGCCAGGGGGCAATCACCTTC.